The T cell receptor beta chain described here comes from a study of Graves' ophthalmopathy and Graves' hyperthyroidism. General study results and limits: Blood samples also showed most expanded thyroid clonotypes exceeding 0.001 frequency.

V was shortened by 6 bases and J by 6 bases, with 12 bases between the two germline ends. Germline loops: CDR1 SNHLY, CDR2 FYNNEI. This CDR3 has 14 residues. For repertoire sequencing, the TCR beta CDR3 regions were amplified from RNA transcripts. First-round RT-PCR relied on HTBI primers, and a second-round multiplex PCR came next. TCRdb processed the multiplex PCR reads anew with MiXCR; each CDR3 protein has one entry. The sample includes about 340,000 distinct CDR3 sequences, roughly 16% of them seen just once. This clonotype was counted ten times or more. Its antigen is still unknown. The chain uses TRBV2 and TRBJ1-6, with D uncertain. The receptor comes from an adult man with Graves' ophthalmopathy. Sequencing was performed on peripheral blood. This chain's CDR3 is CASRASAFNSPLHF. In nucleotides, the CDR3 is TGTGCCAGCAGGGCCTCGGCTTTTAATTCACCCCTCCACTTT.